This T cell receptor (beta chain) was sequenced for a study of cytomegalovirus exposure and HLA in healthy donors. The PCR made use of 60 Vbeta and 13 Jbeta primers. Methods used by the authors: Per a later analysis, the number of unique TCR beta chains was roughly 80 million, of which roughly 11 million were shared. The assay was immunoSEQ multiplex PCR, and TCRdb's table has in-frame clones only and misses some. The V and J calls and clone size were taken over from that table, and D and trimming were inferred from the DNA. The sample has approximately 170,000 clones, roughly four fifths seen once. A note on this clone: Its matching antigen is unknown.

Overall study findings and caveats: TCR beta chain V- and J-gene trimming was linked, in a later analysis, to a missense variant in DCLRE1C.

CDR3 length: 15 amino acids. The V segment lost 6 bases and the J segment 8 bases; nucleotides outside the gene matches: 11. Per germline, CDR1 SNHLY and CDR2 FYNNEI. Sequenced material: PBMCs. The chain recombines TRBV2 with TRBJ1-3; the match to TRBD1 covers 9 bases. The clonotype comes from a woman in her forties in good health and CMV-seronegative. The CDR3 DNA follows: TGTGCCAGCAGCTCTCGGGACAGGGCGGGACACACCATATATTTT. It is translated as CASSSRDRAGHTIYF.